The 21 T cell receptor beta chains in this list originate from one sample, sequenced in a study of blood T cell repertoires in COVID-19. Method: immunoSEQ multiplex PCR; TCRdb's copy keeps in-frame clones and lacks some. The top ten hold roughly 2.8% of the sample, which has 180,000 or so clones, approximately 90% seen once. The sample comprised peripheral blood. The receptors were sampled from a woman aged 30 to 39 with active or convalescent COVID-19.

This clone appeared once. The chain combines TRBV5-1 with TRBJ2-5; D possibly corresponds to TRBD1 (6 bases). V was trimmed by 3 bases and J by 5 bases, leaving 17 bases between them. From germline, CDR1 is SGHRS and CDR2 YFSETQ. This CDR3 spans 15 amino acids. The chain's CDR3 is CASSSRSGQMETQYF. The CDR3 nucleotides are TGCGCCAGCAGCTCGCGGAGCGGACAGATGGAGACCCAGTACTTC.

The J gene is TRBJ2-1, the V gene TRBV15; 9 nucleotides align to TRBD2. Germline CDR1 and CDR2: LNHNV and YYDKDF (reference sequence). J was trimmed by 7 bases and V by 5 bases; bases with no gene match: 6. The CDR3 sequence is 14 residues long. CDR3 sequence reads: CATSGGLAFNEQFF. CDR3 bases: TGTGCCACCAGCGGAGGACTAGCGTTTAATGAGCAGTTCTTC.

This chain connects TRBV10-3 to TRBJ2-7; 12 bases map to TRBD1. The CDR3 covers 20 residues. Germline trimming cut 6 bases from V and 3 bases from J; bases unmatched to any gene: 21. From germline, CDR1 is ENHRY and CDR2 SYGVKD. The CDR3 bases are TGTGCCATCAGGTCGGGTGCGGGACAGGGGGCGCATGGGGTCGGCTACGAGCAGTACTTC. Its protein is CAIRSGAGQGAHGVGYEQYF.

V and J are TRBV3-1 (or the pseudogene TRBV3-2) and TRBJ2-1; TRBD1 matches 9 bases. Germline loops: CDR1 LGHDT, CDR2 YNNKEL (reference sequence). This CDR3 region has 13 residues. The V segment lost 4 bases and the J segment 8 bases; nucleotides outside the gene matches: 3. The CDR3 loop reads CASSRGQGYEQFF. CDR3 DNA sequence: TGTGCCAGCAGCCGCGGACAGGGGTATGAGCAGTTCTTC.

This chain uses TRBV5-1 with TRBJ1-6; D gene unclear. The CDR3 runs 15 residues. The V and J ends lost 4 bases and 0 bases respectively, with 8 bases between them. Germline values: CDR1 SGHRS, CDR2 YFSETQ. CDR3: CASSRTGSYNSPLHF. The CDR3 DNA sequence: TGCGCCAGCAGCAGAACCGGCTCCTATAATTCACCCCTCCACTTT. Variable domain in full (rest from reference TRBV5-1 and TRBJ1-6): KAGVTQTPRYLIKTRGQQVTLSCSPISGHRSVSWYQQTPGQGLQFLFEYFSETQRNKGNFPGRFSGRQFSNSRSEMNVSTLELGDSALYLCASSRTGSYNSPLHFGNGTRLTVT.

J is TRBJ1-4 and V is TRBV28; 8 bases are shared with TRBD1. The CDR3 length is 18 residues. Per the germline V gene, CDR1 is MDHEN and CDR2 is SYDVKM. J gave up 7 bases and V 5 bases, and 18 bases lay outside the gene matches. The CDR3 coding sequence is TGTGCCAGCAGTGGAGCGGACAGGGCTCGACTGGTTAGTGAAAAACTGTTTTTT. It encodes CASSGADRARLVSEKLFF.

The chain uses TRBV3-1 (or the pseudogene TRBV3-2) and TRBJ1-4; tentative D call: TRBD1 (6 bases). CDR3 length equals 15 residues. The V gene's germline CDR1 is LGHDT and CDR2 YNNKEL (reference sequence). Deletions cut 4 bases from V and 3 bases from J, with 12 bases between. CDR3 amino acids: CASSLQTGPNEKLFF. The DNA for the CDR3 is TGTGCCAGCAGCCTCCAGACAGGCCCTAATGAAAAACTGTTTTTT.

The chain is built from TRBV5-4 and TRBJ2-7; 7 positions match TRBD1. Unmatched junction bases numbered 7, after V lost 0 bases and J lost 4 bases. The CDR3 loop spans 15 amino acids. Per the germline V gene, CDR1 is SGHNT and CDR2 is YYREEE (reference sequence). CDR3 region: CASSLGQGVRYEQYF. The CDR3 region has the DNA TGTGCCAGCAGCTTGGGCCAGGGGGTTAGGTACGAGCAGTACTTC. The full variable domain, with the rest looked up from reference TRBV5-4 and TRBJ2-7, is ETGVTQSPTHLIKTRGQQVTLRCSSQSGHNTVSWYQQALGQGPQFIFQYYREEENGRGNFPPRFSGLQFPNYSSELNVNALELDDSALYLCASSLGQGVRYEQYFGPGTRLTVT.

The sample holds a few counts of this clone. V and J are TRBV4-1 and TRBJ2-1, with 7 bases aligning to TRBD2. The CDR3 covers 18 residues. J gave up 3 bases and V 0 bases, and 11 bases lay outside the gene matches. From germline, CDR1 is MGHRA and CDR2 YSYEKL. CDR3 loop: CASSQELKRGKLYNEQFF. In nucleotides, the CDR3 is TGCGCCAGCAGCCAAGAGTTGAAGCGGGGAAAGCTCTACAATGAGCAGTTCTTC.

This chain uses TRBV10-3 with TRBJ2-1; 12 bases agree with TRBD2. V lost 4 bases and J lost 13; bases outside the gene matches: 2. Germline V lookup: CDR1 ENHRY, CDR2 SYGVKD. This CDR3 comprises 12 residues. The CDR3 here is CAISVLAGGQFF. DNA of the CDR3: TGTGCCATCAGTGTACTAGCGGGAGGTCAGTTCTTC.

The chain couples TRBV18 to TRBJ2-2, with 7 bases identical to TRBD1. The V and J ends lost 6 bases and 6 bases, in that order; junction bases with no gene match: 7. CDR1 KGHSH and CDR2 LQKENI come from the germline V gene. The CDR3 runs to 14 residues. The DNA of the CDR3 is TGTGCCAGCTCCCCGACAGGGTCTTCCGGGGAGCTGTTTTTT. This codes for CASSPTGSSGELFF.

This chain joins TRBV7-9 and TRBJ2-7; D unresolved. In germline, CDR1 is SEHNR, CDR2 FQNEAQ (reference sequence). The CDR3 covers 15 residues. With 6 bases removed from V and 0 bases from J, the gap between germline ends came to 15 bases. CDR3 region: CASSLTLTVSYEQYF. CDR3 bases: TGTGCCAGCAGTTTGACTTTGACGGTCTCCTACGAGCAGTACTTC.

The rearrangement links TRBV19 to TRBJ1-4; TRBD1 might be the D (6 bases). Trimming shortened V by 7 bases and J by 4 bases, and 19 bases separated the two germline ends. CDR3 length: 16 residues. Germline V gene lookup returns CDR1 LNHDA and CDR2 SQIVND (reference sequence). The CDR3 sequence: CASIPGTRGRNEKLFF. DNA for the CDR3: TGTGCCAGTATCCCCGGGACCAGGGGCCGTAATGAAAAACTGTTTTTT.

This clone has a single count. The junction does not match germline at one end; this may be a read error. The chain is built from TRBV5-4 and TRBJ2-7, with 10 bases lining up with TRBD1. The CDR3 is 15 amino acids. CDR1 is SGHNT and CDR2 is YYREEE in the germline V gene (reference sequence). The CDR3 spells CASSLGGTGVSFLNF. The CDR3 DNA reads as TGTGCCAGCAGCTTGGGCGGGACAGGGGTGAGCTTCCTCAACTTC.

The genes are TRBV5-4 and TRBJ2-3; 9 nucleotides line up with TRBD1. The CDR3 extends over 15 amino acids. Germline V gene sequence: CDR1 SGHNT, CDR2 YYREEE (reference sequence). J lost 3 bases, V lost 4 bases, and 6 bases had no gene match. The CDR3 DNA follows: TGTGCCAGCAGCCGAGGACAGGGGCGGACAGATACGCAGTATTTT. It encodes CASSRGQGRTDTQYF.

The chain combines TRBV5-1 with TRBJ2-2, with 10 positions matching TRBD2. Germline V CDR1 and CDR2: SGHRS, YFSETQ. With V trimmed by 6 bases and J by 4 bases, 9 bases remained unmatched. CDR3 size: 16 residues. The CDR3 DNA is TGCGCCAGCAACAGGGGGACTAGCGAGGGCACCGGGGAGCTGTTTTTT. It yields the protein CASNRGTSEGTGELFF.

The V and J genes are TRBV5-4 and TRBJ1-2; D is perhaps TRBD1 (5 bases). The ends were cut back, 7 bases at V and 7 bases at J, with 11 bases in the middle. The CDR3 is 11 residues long. The germline V gene has CDR1 SGHNT and CDR2 YYREEE (reference sequence). This CDR3 reads CASSGMGGYTF. The CDR3 DNA is TGTGCCAGCTCAGGGATGGGTGGCTACACCTTC.

The genes are TRBV27 and TRBJ2-7; D is possibly TRBD2 (5 bases). Trimming pared 2 bases from V and 2 bases from J, leaving 13 bases between. This CDR3 is built from 15 residues. The germline V gene encodes CDR1 MNHEY and CDR2 SMNVEV (reference sequence). The DNA for the CDR3 is TGTGCCAGCAGTTTAGCGGGTAGCGCCCCCTACGAGCAGTACTTC. It yields the protein CASSLAGSAPYEQYF.

The CDR3 bases are TGTGCCAGCAGCACCGGACTAGCGGGAGAGACCCAGTACTTC. It translates to CASSTGLAGETQYF. The V gene is TRBV28, the J gene TRBJ2-5; 11 bases map to TRBD2. After removal of 6 bases from V and 4 bases from J, the junction contained 4 bases not matched to a gene. Germline values: CDR1 MDHEN, CDR2 SYDVKM. The CDR3 spans 14 residues.

The chain is built from TRBV30 and TRBJ1-5; D is uncertain. The V end was cut by 0 bases, the J end by 4 bases, with 13 bases between. Germline V gives CDR1 GTSNPN, CDR2 SVGIG (reference sequence). The CDR3 runs to 15 residues. The CDR3 spells CAWSVVTAENQPQHF. CDR3 bases: TGTGCCTGGAGTGTAGTGACGGCGGAAAATCAGCCCCAGCATTTT.

This chain uses TRBV2 with TRBJ1-1; 7 bases are shared with TRBD1. J gave up 10 bases and V 5 bases, and 10 bases lay outside the gene matches. The germline V gene encodes CDR1 SNHLY and CDR2 FYNNEI. The CDR3 consists of 13 residues. The CDR3 region has the DNA TGTGCCAGCAGTCCTCTCGGACAGGAAAGAGCTTTCTTT. Residues: CASSPLGQERAFF.